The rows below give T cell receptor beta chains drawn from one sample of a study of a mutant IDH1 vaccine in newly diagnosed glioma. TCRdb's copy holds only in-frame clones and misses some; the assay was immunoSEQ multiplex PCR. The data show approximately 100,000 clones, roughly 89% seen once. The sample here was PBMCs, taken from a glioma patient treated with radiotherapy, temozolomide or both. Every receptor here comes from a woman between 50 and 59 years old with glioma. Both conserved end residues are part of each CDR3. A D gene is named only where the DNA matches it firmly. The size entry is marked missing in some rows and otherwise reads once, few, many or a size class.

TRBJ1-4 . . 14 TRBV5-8 CASSWPGPNEKLFF TGTGCCAGCAGCTGGCCGGGACCGAATGAAAAACTGTTTTTT
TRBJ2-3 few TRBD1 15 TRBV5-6 CASSPGTGGTDTQYF TGTGCCAGCAGCCCCGGGACAGGGGGCACGGATACGCAGTATTTT
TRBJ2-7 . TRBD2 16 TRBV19 CASSMETSGTPREQYF TGTGCCAGTAGTATGGAGACTAGCGGGACCCCTAGAGAGCAGTACTTC
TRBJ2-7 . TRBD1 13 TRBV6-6 CASSLDRVYEQYF TGTGCCAGCAGCCTGGACAGGGTCTACGAGCAGTACTTC
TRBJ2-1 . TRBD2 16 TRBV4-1 CASSPASGRGYNEQFF TGCGCCAGCAGTCCCGCAAGCGGGAGAGGATACAATGAGCAGTTCTTC
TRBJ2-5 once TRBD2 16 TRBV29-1 CSVEKGSGRTQETQYF TGCAGCGTTGAAAAAGGTAGCGGGAGGACTCAAGAGACCCAGTACTTC
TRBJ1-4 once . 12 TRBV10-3 CAISEEDEKLFF TGTGCCATCAGTGAGGAAGATGAAAAACTGTTTTTT
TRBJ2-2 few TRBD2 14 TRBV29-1 CSVQAGVSTGELFF TGCAGCGTTCAGGCGGGAGTTAGCACCGGGGAGCTGTTTTTT
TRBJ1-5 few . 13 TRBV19 CAGVKGGAQPQHF TGTGCCGGGGTGAAGGGGGGGGCTCAGCCCCAGCATTTT
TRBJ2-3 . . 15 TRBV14 CASSQDSGFSDTQYF TGTGCCAGCAGCCAAGATTCGGGTTTCTCAGATACGCAGTATTTT